These 3 T cell receptor beta chains originate from one sample sequenced in a study of cytotoxic CD8 clonotypes in ibrutinib-treated CLL. The method was immunoSEQ multiplex PCR; TCRdb's version includes in-frame clones alone and lacks a portion of them. The data show some 130,000 clones, 80% to 90% seen once. The specimen comprised PBMCs, sampled after 24 months of ibrutinib treatment. All receptors derive from a human donor with chronic lymphocytic leukemia.

This sequence joins TRBV5-1 and TRBJ2-5; the match to TRBD1 covers 8 bases. The ends lost 7 bases at V and 5 bases at J; junction bases unmatched: 16. Per the germline V gene, CDR1 is SGHRS and CDR2 is YFSETQ. The CDR3 is 16 residues long. This CDR3 reads CASGQNKYRGLETQYF. In nucleotides, the CDR3 is TGCGCCAGCGGCCAAAATAAATACAGGGGGTTGGAGACCCAGTACTTC.

This sequence joins TRBV18 and TRBJ1-6, with D possibly TRBD1 on 5 matching bases. The CDR3 runs 14 residues. V was pared by 3 bases and J by 8 bases, with 11 bases between. Germline V CDR1 and CDR2: KGHSH, LQKENI. The CDR3: CASSPWQGDSPLHF. CDR3 coding DNA: TGTGCCAGCTCACCGTGGCAGGGTGATTCACCCCTCCACTTT.

The chain uses TRBV29-1 and TRBJ2-3, with a possible D match to TRBD2 (6 bases). Per the germline V gene, CDR1 is SQVTM and CDR2 is ANQGSEA. The CDR3 is 13 amino acids. Trimming cost V 4 bases and J 3 bases, with 11 bases left between them. CDR3 nucleotides: TGCAGCGTTGCGGGGCGGGGAACAGATACGCAGTATTTT. This translates into CSVAGRGTDTQYF.